What follows are 2 T cell receptor beta chains derived from one specimen sequenced in a study of CD8+ T cells in alopecia areata. Extracted RNA was reverse transcribed into cDNA, the sequencing template. Sequenced by immunoSEQ multiplex PCR; TCRdb stores in-frame clones only, minus some. There are around 120,000 clones in the sample; roughly 57% occur only once, and roughly 5% lies in the top ten. Treatment specified: oral pan-JAK inhibitor, 5-10 mg twice daily. Sequenced material: CD4+ T cells sorted from blood, taken at week 4, from a patient treated with tofacitinib. These receptors came from a human donor with alopecia areata.

The chain is built from TRBV29-1 and TRBJ2-1; 8 bases map to TRBD1. CDR1 and CDR2 (germline): SQVTM, ANQGSEA. The CDR3 totals 13 residues. V shed 7 bases and J 6 bases; nucleotides not matched to a gene: 8. CDR3 loop: CSARTGKGNEQFF. CDR3 sequence (DNA): TGCAGCGCTAGGACAGGGAAGGGCAATGAGCAGTTCTTC.

The chain links TRBV5-1 to TRBJ2-2; D uncertain. In germline, CDR1 is SGHRS, CDR2 YFSETQ. The CDR3 is 13 amino acids. V lost 4 bases, J lost 4 bases, and 8 bases lay in between. CDR3 nucleotide sequence: TGCGCCAGCAGCGCCGACATCACCGGGGAGCTGTTTTTT. This sequence encodes CASSADITGELFF.